This entry lists 3 T cell receptor beta chains sequenced from one sample in a study of T cells after yellow fever vaccination. TCRdb fed the 5' RACE reads into MiXCR, producing one record per CDR3 protein. The sample holds about 300,000 distinct CDR3 sequences, 7.5% to 9% seen once. The source was CD4+ T cells sorted from PBMCs, collected 5 days after the yellow fever booster vaccination. The source of these receptors is a man younger than 30 who received the YFV17D yellow fever vaccine.

This clonotype appeared a few times. One end of the junction is discordant with germline, which a read error may explain. This chain links TRBV5-5 with TRBJ2-6; TRBD1 is a possible D gene (5 bases). Germline CDR1 reads SGHKS; CDR2 reads YYEKEE (reference sequence). CDR3 length: 14 amino acids. CDR3 coding DNA: TGTGCCAGCAGCGGACGTTCTGGGGCCAACGCCCTGACTTTC. Translated, it gives CASSGRSGANALTF.

This clonotype showed up just a few times. V and J are TRBV7-2 and TRBJ2-5, with no clear D. Germline V gene data show CDR1 as SGHTA and CDR2 as FQGNSA. V lost 0 bases, J lost 9 bases, and 11 bases lay in between. The CDR3 spans 13 residues. This chain's CDR3 is CASSLAPVHPQYF. In DNA form, the CDR3 reads TGTGCCAGCAGCTTAGCCCCGGTTCACCCCCAGTACTTC.

This clonotype showed up many times. The chain links TRBV4-1 to TRBJ1-5, with no clear D. In germline, CDR1 is MGHRA, CDR2 YSYEKL. This CDR3 is 16 amino acids long. The V and J ends lost 4 bases and 6 bases respectively, with 19 bases between them. The CDR3, as DNA: TGCGCCAGCAGCCCACAAGACCAGGACCGCGGTCAGCCCCAGCATTTT. Protein product: CASSPQDQDRGQPQHF.